The clone carrying this T cell receptor (beta chain) has a handful of counts. Germline V lookup: CDR1 SQVTM, CDR2 ANQGSEA. This CDR3 contains 20 residues. The trim removed 1 base at V and 5 bases at J, leaving 22 bases unmatched. Sequenced material consisted of expressed TCRB transcripts (all of the isolated RNA was reverse transcribed). Only in-frame clones appear in the TCRdb table, and some are missing; sequencing was by immunoSEQ multiplex PCR. The repertoire holds about 450,000 clones, with roughly 11% as singletons. The data stem from a study of beta chain features in type 1 diabetes. Sequencing was carried out using naive CD4+ T cells from blood. The rearrangement links TRBV29-1 to TRBJ2-5, with TRBD2 identical over 10 bases. The origin of this receptor is a woman aged 18-35 years in good health. The chain's CDR3 is CSVEGVVEGLAWTSLETQYF. The CDR3 DNA reads as TGCAGCGTTGAAGGGGTAGTAGAGGGACTAGCGTGGACTTCCCTGGAGACCCAGTACTTC. The variable domain in full, with the rest retrieved from reference TRBV29-1 and TRBJ2-5, is SAVISQKPSRDICQRGTSLTIQCQVDSQVTMMFWYRQQPGQSLTLIATANQGSEATYESGFVIDKFPISRPNLTFSTLTVSNMSPEDSSIYLCSVEGVVEGLAWTSLETQYFGPGTRLLVL.